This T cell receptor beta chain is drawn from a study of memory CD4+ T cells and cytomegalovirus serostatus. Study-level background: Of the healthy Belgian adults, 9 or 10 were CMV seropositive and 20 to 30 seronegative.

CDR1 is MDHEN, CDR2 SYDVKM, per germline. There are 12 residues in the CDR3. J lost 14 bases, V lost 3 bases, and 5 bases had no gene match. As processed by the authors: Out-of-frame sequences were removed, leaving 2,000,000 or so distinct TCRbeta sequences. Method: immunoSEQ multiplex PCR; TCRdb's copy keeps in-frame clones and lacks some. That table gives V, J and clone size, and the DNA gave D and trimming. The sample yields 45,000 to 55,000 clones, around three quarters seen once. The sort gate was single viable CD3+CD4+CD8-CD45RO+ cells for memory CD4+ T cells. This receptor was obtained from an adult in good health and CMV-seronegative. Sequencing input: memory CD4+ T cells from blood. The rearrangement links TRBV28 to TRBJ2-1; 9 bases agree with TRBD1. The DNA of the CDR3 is TGTGCCAGCAGTTTGGGACAGGGAAGTAAGTTCTTC. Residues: CASSLGQGSKFF.